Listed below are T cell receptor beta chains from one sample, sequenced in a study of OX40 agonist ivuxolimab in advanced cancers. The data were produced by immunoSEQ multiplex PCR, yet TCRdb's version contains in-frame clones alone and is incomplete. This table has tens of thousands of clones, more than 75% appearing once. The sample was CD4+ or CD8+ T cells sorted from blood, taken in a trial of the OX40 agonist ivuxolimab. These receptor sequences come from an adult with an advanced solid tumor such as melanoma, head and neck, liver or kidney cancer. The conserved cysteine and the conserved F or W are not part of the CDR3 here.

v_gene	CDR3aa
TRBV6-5	ATRLLQGEVGLF
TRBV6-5	GCRASSNYGYT
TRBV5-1	ASSLGGNSYEQY
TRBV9	ASTLGQGPGDTQY
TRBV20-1	SARGLYEQY
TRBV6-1	ASTLERTNQPQH
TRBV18	ASSPSRWAQY
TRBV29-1	SVDQTSGGDEQF
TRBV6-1	ASRGPGNNEKLF
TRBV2	ASTQGGILGEKLF
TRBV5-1	ASSTFLAGGKNIQY
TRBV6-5	ASSYTRRKPNTEAF
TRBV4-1	ASRRGGQSTEAF
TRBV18	ASSPTARQETQY
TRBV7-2	ASSYREGSETQY
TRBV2	ASSYGWTGELF
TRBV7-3	ASSRAATYNEQF
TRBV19	ASSTPAGGRDQPQH
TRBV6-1	ASSLGGRDGYT
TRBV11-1	ASSFTGSETQY
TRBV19	ASSINPQETQY
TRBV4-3	ASSSPTQGNYGYT
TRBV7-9	ASSLRDQPQH
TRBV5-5	ASSLSRGTYGYT
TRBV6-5	ASSRTGMEAF
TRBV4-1	ASSQDPTSGHLTQY
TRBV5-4	ASSLPYEQY
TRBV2	ASSGGGDSYEQY